These 14 T cell receptor beta chains originate from one sample sequenced in a study of T cells in Graves' hyperthyroidism and ophthalmopathy. TCR beta CDR3 regions were amplified from RNA transcripts. Using the HTBI primer set, a first-round RT-PCR was run on the TCR CDR3. MiXCR, run by TCRdb on the multiplex PCR reads, gives a single entry per CDR3 protein. The data contain about 640,000 distinct CDR3 sequences, around 21% of them singletons. Sequencing was carried out using blood. The origin of the receptors is a man younger than 40 with Graves' ophthalmopathy.

The chain carries TRBV6-5 and TRBJ2-2, with unresolved D. Looked up from germline, CDR1 is MNHEY and CDR2 is SVGAGI. CDR3 length: 14 amino acids. The V end was cut by 2 bases, the J end by 3 bases, with 7 bases between. The CDR3 DNA follows: TGTGCCAGCAGTTACAGGGAACACACCGGGGAGCTGTTTTTT. This sequence encodes CASSYREHTGELFF.

This clonotype was detected only a few times. This rearrangement joins TRBV6-2 or TRBV6-3 to TRBJ2-5; D possibly corresponds to TRBD1 (7 bases). This CDR3 comprises 13 residues. The V and J ends lost 5 bases and 7 bases respectively, with 14 bases between them. CDR1 is MNHEY, CDR2 SVGEGT, per germline. In DNA, the CDR3 is TGTGCCAGCAGTCAAGGGGGCGGGGTGACCCAGTACTTC. Residues: CASSQGGGVTQYF.

This clonotype was seen many times. The chain links TRBV28 to TRBJ2-1; 9 bases align to TRBD2. The CDR3 length is 14 residues. The V and J ends lost 3 bases and 4 bases, in that order; junction bases with no gene match: 1. In germline, CDR1 is MDHEN, CDR2 SYDVKM. The CDR3: CASSFSGGYNEQFF. The CDR3 nucleotides are TGTGCCAGCAGTTTTAGCGGGGGATACAATGAGCAGTTCTTC.

This rearrangement joins TRBV14 to TRBJ2-2, with TRBD2 matching over 11 bases. CDR1 and CDR2 (germline): SGHDN, FVKESK. The length of the CDR3 is 17 residues. The V segment lost 1 base and the J segment 6 bases; nucleotides outside the gene matches: 7. CDR3: CASSQAPGLAASGELFF. The CDR3 coding sequence is TGTGCCAGCAGCCAAGCCCCGGGACTAGCGGCATCCGGGGAGCTGTTTTTT. The whole variable domain, remainder taken from reference TRBV14 and TRBJ2-2, is EAGVTQFPSHSVIEKGQTVTLRCDPISGHDNLYWYRRVMGKEIKFLLHFVKESKQDESGMPNNRFLAERTGGTYSTLKVQPAELEDSGVYFCASSQAPGLAASGELFFGEGSRLTVL.

A remark on this clonotype: A much larger clone lies one base from this, so it may be a read error. The rearrangement joins TRBV7-9 to TRBJ2-7; weak D call: TRBD1 (6 bases). CDR1 and CDR2 from the germline V gene are SEHNR and FQNEAQ (reference sequence). V was trimmed by 3 bases and J by 5 bases, leaving 14 bases between them. This CDR3 contains 14 residues. CDR3 bases: TGTGCCAGCAGCTTGGGGGCAGTTACCAACGAGCAGTACTTC. It is translated as CASSLGAVTNEQYF.

The table lists this clonotype with many counts. The V call is TRBV18, the J call TRBJ2-5; D remains unclear. Germline CDR1 and CDR2: KGHSH and LQKENI. The V end was cut by 2 bases, the J end by 1 base, with 8 bases between. This CDR3 has 14 amino acids. The CDR3 nucleotides are TGTGCCAGCTCACCAAGAGGAACCCAAGAGACCCAGTACTTC. Translation gives CASSPRGTQETQYF.

This chain joins TRBV27 and TRBJ2-7; TRBD1 matches at 7 bases. This CDR3 region has 13 residues. V shed 6 bases, J shed 5 bases, and the junction held 7 bases outside the gene matches. Germline loops: CDR1 MNHEY, CDR2 SMNVEV (reference sequence). The CDR3 sequence is CASSRGQAHEQYF. CDR3 DNA: TGTGCCAGCAGCCGTGGACAGGCTCACGAGCAGTACTTC.

The V call is TRBV5-1, the J call TRBJ2-7, with no clear D. In germline, CDR1 is SGHRS, CDR2 YFSETQ. V lost 0 bases, J lost 6 bases, and 7 bases lay in between. CDR3 size: 12 residues. The CDR3 sequence: CASSLAESEQYF. The CDR3 DNA reads as TGCGCCAGCAGCTTGGCCGAAAGCGAGCAGTACTTC.

There are many counts of this clonotype. V is TRBV5-1 and J is TRBJ2-1; D may be TRBD1 or TRBD2 (5 bases each). Per the germline V gene, CDR1 is SGHRS and CDR2 is YFSETQ. The CDR3 extends over 13 amino acids. V lost 7 bases, J lost 6 bases, and 14 bases lay in between. CDR3 region: CASDSGLSNEQFF. Written as DNA, the CDR3 is TGCGCCAGCGACTCGGGGCTCTCCAATGAGCAGTTCTTC.

This clonotype has just a few counts. This chain links TRBV7-3 with TRBJ2-3, with D maybe TRBD1 (5 bases). Germline V gene lookup returns CDR1 SGHTA and CDR2 FQGTGA. This CDR3 is built from 11 residues. The germline V and J ends were trimmed by 5 bases and 6 bases, with 6 bases remaining between them. This CDR3 is CASSKGDTQYF. CDR3 bases: TGTGCCAGCAGCAAGGGGGATACGCAGTATTTT.

This clonotype has only a few counts. The J gene is TRBJ2-1, the V gene TRBV5-6, with TRBD1 matching over 7 bases. Germline CDR1 is SGHDT and CDR2 is YYEEEE. This CDR3 has 13 residues. Trimming cost V 4 bases and J 8 bases; bases outside gene matches: 6. As DNA, the CDR3 is TGTGCCAGCAGCGCGACAGGGTTCCATGAGCAGTTCTTC. Translation gives CASSATGFHEQFF.

The chain uses TRBV7-8 and TRBJ2-3; no firm D call. The V gene's germline CDR1 is SGHVS and CDR2 FQNEAQ. V lost 6 bases, J lost 2 bases, and 21 bases lay in between. The CDR3 spans 17 residues. The CDR3 sequence is CASSPRIGPFLTDTQYF. For the CDR3, the DNA is TGTGCCAGCAGTCCTAGAATTGGGCCGTTCCTCACAGATACGCAGTATTTT. Using reference TRBV7-8 and TRBJ2-3 for the parts outside the CDR3, the full variable domain is GAGVSQSPRYKVAKRGQDVALRCDPISGHVSLFWYQQALGQGPEFLTYFQNEAQLDKSGLPSDRFFAERPEGSVSTLKIQRTQQEDSAVYLCASSPRIGPFLTDTQYFGPGTRLTVL.

The chain uses TRBV29-1 and TRBJ1-2, with D perhaps matching TRBD1 (6 bases). Germline V CDR1 and CDR2: SQVTM, ANQGSEA. V lost 1 base, J lost 7 bases, and 13 bases lay in between. The CDR3 spans 13 residues. The CDR3 region is CSVEVGGGSGYTF. CDR3 coding DNA: TGCAGCGTTGAAGTTGGGGGGGGCAGTGGCTACACCTTC.

This clonotype was seen more than once but under ten times. CDR3 nucleotides: TGTGCCAGCAGCGATACGGGGGGAGCGGGAATCGAGGGTGAGCAGTTCTTC. Its translation is CASSDTGGAGIEGEQFF. The chain employs TRBV7-9 and TRBJ2-1; 7 nucleotides match TRBD2. V was clipped by 5 bases and J by 9 bases; unmatched bases: 19. Germline CDR1 is SEHNR and CDR2 is FQNEAQ (reference sequence). The CDR3 sequence is 17 residues long. Variable domain in full (rest from reference TRBV7-9 and TRBJ2-1): DTGVSQNPRHKITKRGQNVTFRCDPISEHNRLYWYRQTLGQGPEFLTYFQNEAQLEKSRLLSDRFSAERPKGSFSTLEIQRTEQGDSAMYLCASSDTGGAGIEGEQFFGPGTRLTVL.